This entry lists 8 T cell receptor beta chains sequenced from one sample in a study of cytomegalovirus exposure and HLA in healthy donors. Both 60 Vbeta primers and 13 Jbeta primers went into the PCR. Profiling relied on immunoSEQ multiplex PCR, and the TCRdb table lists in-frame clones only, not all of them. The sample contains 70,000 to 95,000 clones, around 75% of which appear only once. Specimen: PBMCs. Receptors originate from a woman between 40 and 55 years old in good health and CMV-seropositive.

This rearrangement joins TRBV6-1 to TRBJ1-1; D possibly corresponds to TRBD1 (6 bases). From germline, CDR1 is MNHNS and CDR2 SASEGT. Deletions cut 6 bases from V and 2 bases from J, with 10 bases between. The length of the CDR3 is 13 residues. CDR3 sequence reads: CASRIQGNTEAFF. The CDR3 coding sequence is TGTGCCAGCAGGATACAGGGAAACACTGAAGCTTTCTTT.

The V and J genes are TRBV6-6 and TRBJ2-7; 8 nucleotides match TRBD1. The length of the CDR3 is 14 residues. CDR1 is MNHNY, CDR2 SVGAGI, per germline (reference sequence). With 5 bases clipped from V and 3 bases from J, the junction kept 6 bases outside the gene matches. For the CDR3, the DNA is TGTGCCAGCAGTAAACAGGGGGAGTACTACGAGCAGTACTTC. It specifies CASSKQGEYYEQYF.

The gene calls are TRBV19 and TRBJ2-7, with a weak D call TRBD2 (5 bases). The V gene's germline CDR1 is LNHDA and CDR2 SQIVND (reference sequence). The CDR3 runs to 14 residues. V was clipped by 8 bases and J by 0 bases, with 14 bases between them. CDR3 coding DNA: TGTGCCAGTTCCCCCGCGCGGGCCTCCTACGAGCAGTACTTC. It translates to CASSPARASYEQYF.

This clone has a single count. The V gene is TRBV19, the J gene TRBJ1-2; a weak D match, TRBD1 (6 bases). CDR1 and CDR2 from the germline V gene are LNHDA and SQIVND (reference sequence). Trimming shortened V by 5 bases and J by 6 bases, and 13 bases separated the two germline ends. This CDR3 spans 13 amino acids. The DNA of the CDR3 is TGTGCCAGTAGTCACCGGGACACGAATGGCTACACCTTC. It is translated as CASSHRDTNGYTF.

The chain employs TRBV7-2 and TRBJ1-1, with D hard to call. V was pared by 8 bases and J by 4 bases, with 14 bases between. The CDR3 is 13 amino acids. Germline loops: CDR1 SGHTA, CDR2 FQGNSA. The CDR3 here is CASQRSLGTEAFF. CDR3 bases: TGTGCCAGCCAGAGGAGCTTGGGCACTGAAGCTTTCTTT.

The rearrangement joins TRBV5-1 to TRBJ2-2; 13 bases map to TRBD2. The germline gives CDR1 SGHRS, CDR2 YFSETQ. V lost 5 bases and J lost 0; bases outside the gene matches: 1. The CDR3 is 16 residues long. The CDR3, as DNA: TGCGCCAGCAGGGGACTAGCGGGGCCGAACACCGGGGAGCTGTTTTTT. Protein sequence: CASRGLAGPNTGELFF. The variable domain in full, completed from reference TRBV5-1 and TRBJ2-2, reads KAGVTQTPRYLIKTRGQQVTLSCSPISGHRSVSWYQQTPGQGLQFLFEYFSETQRNKGNFPGRFSGRQFSNSRSEMNVSTLELGDSALYLCASRGLAGPNTGELFFGEGSRLTVL.

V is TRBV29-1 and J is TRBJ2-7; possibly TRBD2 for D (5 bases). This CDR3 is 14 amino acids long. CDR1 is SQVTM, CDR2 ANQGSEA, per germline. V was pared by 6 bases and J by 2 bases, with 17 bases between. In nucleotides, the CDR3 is TGCAGCGTGGCAACCGGAGGCTTAACCTACGAGCAGTACTTC. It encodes CSVATGGLTYEQYF.

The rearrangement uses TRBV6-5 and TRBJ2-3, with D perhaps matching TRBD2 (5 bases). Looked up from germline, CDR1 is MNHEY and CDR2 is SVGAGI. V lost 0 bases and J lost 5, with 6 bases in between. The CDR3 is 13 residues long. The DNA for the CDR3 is TGTGCCAGCAGTTACTCTGGGAGAGATACGCAGTATTTT. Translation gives CASSYSGRDTQYF.